These 14 T cell receptor beta chains share one sample of origin, sequenced in a study of shared clonotypes between healthy human individuals. Generated by immunoSEQ multiplex PCR, the TCRdb table keeps only in-frame clones and is missing some. Among 2,100,000 or so clones, about 94% were seen once, and the ten largest hold around 0.13%. Sequencing was done on a sample of naive CD4+ T cells sorted from blood. Stated subset: CD45RA+ positively selected. These receptors were collected from a man aged 18 to 30 in good health.

The CDR3 nucleotides read TGTGCCAGCAGTTGGGGACTAGCGGGGTTAGAGACCCAGTACTTC. Translation: CASSWGLAGLETQYF. The chain recombines TRBV6-5 with TRBJ2-5; 13 bases are a match to TRBD2. The CDR3 is 15 amino acids. With 4 bases clipped from V and 4 bases from J, the junction kept 3 bases outside the gene matches. Per the germline V gene, CDR1 is MNHEY and CDR2 is SVGAGI.

This chain connects TRBV11-2 to TRBJ1-4; D gene unclear. The germline V and J ends were trimmed by 3 bases and 8 bases, with 13 bases remaining between them. Germline CDR1 reads SGHAT; CDR2 reads FQNNGV. The CDR3 consists of 14 residues. The CDR3 coding sequence is TGTGCCAGCAGCTTTCAACCCACGGGGGAAAAACTGTTTTTT. As protein: CASSFQPTGEKLFF.

The V call is TRBV28, the J call TRBJ2-1; no definite D call. This CDR3 is built from 13 residues. V gave up 3 bases and J gave up 7 bases, with 10 bases separating them. Germline CDR1 is MDHEN and CDR2 is SYDVKM. As DNA, the CDR3 is TGTGCCAGCAGTTTGCAGCGAGCGAATGAGCAGTTCTTC. Translated, it gives CASSLQRANEQFF.

This rearrangement joins TRBV27 to TRBJ1-5; D ambiguous. This CDR3 is built from 13 residues. In germline, CDR1 is MNHEY, CDR2 SMNVEV (reference sequence). Between the trimmed V and J ends, which lost 2 bases and 4 bases, there was a span of 6 bases. The CDR3 coding sequence is TGTGCCAGCAGTTTAAACGGGAATCAGCCCCAGCATTTT. Amino acid sequence: CASSLNGNQPQHF.

Concerning this clone itself: Other DNA sequences of this sample code for an identical CDR3. The rearrangement uses TRBV5-4 and TRBJ2-7, with 9 nucleotides matching TRBD2. There are 13 residues in the CDR3. V was clipped by 3 bases and J by 3 bases; unmatched bases: 1. Germline CDR1 and CDR2: SGHNT and YYREEE (reference sequence). The CDR3 is CASSSTSGYEQYF. DNA of the CDR3: TGTGCCAGCAGCTCGACTAGCGGCTACGAGCAGTACTTC.

The chain is built from TRBV19 and TRBJ2-2, with D possibly called TRBD1 or TRBD2 (5 bases each). The germline CDR1 and CDR2 sequences are LNHDA and SQIVND (reference sequence). V gave up 5 bases and J gave up 4 bases, with 14 bases separating them. CDR3 length: 15 residues. CDR3 amino acids: CASSFPGPSTGELFF. CDR3 nucleotides: TGTGCCAGTAGTTTCCCGGGACCGTCCACCGGGGAGCTGTTTTTT. The whole variable domain, remainder taken from reference TRBV19 and TRBJ2-2, is DGGITQSPKYLFRKEGQNVTLSCEQNLNHDAMYWYRQDPGQGLRLIYYSQIVNDFQKGDIAEGYSVSREKKESFPLTVTSAQKNPTAFYLCASSFPGPSTGELFFGEGSRLTVL.

The chain joins TRBV6-5 to TRBJ2-1; possibly TRBD1 for D (6 bases). Germline assignment: CDR1 MNHEY and CDR2 SVGAGI. The V end lost 6 bases, the J end lost 1 base, and 13 bases lay between the germline ends. The CDR3 covers 15 residues. The CDR3 loop reads CASRLDRISYNEQFF. In DNA, the CDR3 is TGTGCCAGCAGGCTCGACAGGATTTCCTACAATGAGCAGTTCTTC.

This chain uses TRBV7-2 with TRBJ1-2; 9 bases map to TRBD1. Trimming took 5 bases from V and 4 from J; bases not matched to a gene: 5. CDR3 length: 14 amino acids. The V gene's germline CDR1 is SGHTA and CDR2 FQGNSA. CDR3 sequence reads: CASSTGTGLYGYTF. DNA for the CDR3: TGTGCCAGCAGCACCGGGACAGGGCTCTATGGCTACACCTTC.

The rearrangement uses TRBV7-2 and TRBJ2-1, with D perhaps TRBD1 (5 bases). CDR3 length: 16 amino acids. Germline V CDR1 and CDR2: SGHTA, FQGNSA. V was clipped by 5 bases and J by 4 bases, with 18 bases between them. CDR3 protein: CASSPYDRPLYNEQFF. CDR3 coding DNA: TGTGCCAGCAGCCCCTACGACAGACCTCTTTACAATGAGCAGTTCTTC. Full variable domain (remainder filled in from reference TRBV7-2 and TRBJ2-1): GAGVSQSPSNKVTEKGKDVELRCDPISGHTALYWYRQSLGQGLEFLIYFQGNSAPDKSGLPSDRFSAERTGGSVSTLTIQRTQQEDSAVYLCASSPYDRPLYNEQFFGPGTRLTVL.

The V and J genes are TRBV7-2 and TRBJ2-3; 7 bases are a match to TRBD2. The CDR3 is 16 amino acids. Germline CDR1 SGHTA, CDR2 FQGNSA. Trimming cost V 0 bases and J 2 bases; bases outside gene matches: 5. Written as DNA, the CDR3 is TGTGCCAGCAGCTTAGCAGGGACTATTCCCACAGATACGCAGTATTTT. It translates to CASSLAGTIPTDTQYF.

The chain is built from TRBV5-1 and TRBJ2-1, with D unclear. The V end was cut by 4 bases, the J end by 5 bases, with 16 bases between. Germline-derived CDR1 and CDR2 are SGHRS and YFSETQ. This CDR3 has 15 amino acids. The CDR3 is CASSPFPGLNNEQFF. In DNA form, the CDR3 reads TGCGCCAGCAGCCCGTTCCCGGGCCTTAACAATGAGCAGTTCTTC.

The chain has TRBV11-2 and TRBJ2-1; 8 bases are a match to TRBD1. Germline V lookup: CDR1 SGHAT, CDR2 FQNNGV. This CDR3 contains 17 residues. Trimming took 4 bases from V and 1 from J; bases not matched to a gene: 9. The CDR3 reads CASSSRPQGASYNEQFF. The CDR3 region has the DNA TGTGCCAGCAGCTCCAGACCCCAGGGGGCATCCTACAATGAGCAGTTCTTC.

The V and J genes are TRBV30 and TRBJ2-3; D unclear. Germline V gives CDR1 GTSNPN, CDR2 SVGIG (reference sequence). V was cut by 8 bases and J by 1 base, with 13 bases left in between. The CDR3 contains 13 residues. DNA of the CDR3: TGTGCCCAGGACCGGGCGGGCACAGATACGCAGTATTTT. This codes for CAQDRAGTDTQYF.

The chain joins TRBV10-3 to TRBJ1-6; 8 bases line up with TRBD1. Germline V gives CDR1 ENHRY, CDR2 SYGVKD. The V gene end was trimmed by 6 bases and the J gene end by 7 bases; junction bases not matched to a gene: 8. There are 15 residues in the CDR3. CDR3 in amino acids: CAIRMTGVENSPLHF. CDR3 in DNA: TGTGCCATCAGAATGACAGGGGTTGAAAATTCACCCCTCCACTTT.